The rows below give T cell receptor beta chains drawn from one sample of a study of CD8+CD57+ T cells in acquired aplastic anemia. TCRdb re-analysed the reads in MiXCR, keeping a single row per CDR3 protein. The profile shows approximately 220,000 distinct CDR3 sequences, less than 60% of them singletons. Source material: sorted CD4+, CD8+, or CD8+CD57+ T cells (not recorded which) from PBMCs. Source of these receptors: a human donor with aplastic anemia. Both conserved end residues are part of each CDR3. Each record gives: V gene, clone size, J gene, D gene, CDR3 DNA, CDR3 protein. D genes are given only for firm matches. Expanded clones are given a class, and other clones once, few, many or no size at all.

TRBV6-1	many	TRBJ1-6	-	TGTGCCAGCAGCGTAGTTTATAATTCACCCCTCCACTTT	CASSVVYNSPLHF
TRBV25-1	-	TRBJ1-2	TRBD1	TGTGCCAGCACCCGAGGGGGCGGCTATGGCTACACCTTC	CASTRGGGYGYTF
TRBV19	-	TRBJ2-7	TRBD1	TGTGCCAGTAGGGGCCCGGGACAGGACAAGGAGCAGTACTTC	CASRGPGQDKEQYF
TRBV15	many	TRBJ2-3	-	TGTGCCACCAGCAACAGCCCCCACACAGATACGCAGTATTTT	CATSNSPHTDTQYF
TRBV24-1	-	TRBJ1-2	TRBD1	TGTGCCACCAGTAGGGCCCGGGGACAGGAAGAGCTCGGCTACACCTTC	CATSRARGQEELGYTF
TRBV20-1	-	TRBJ1-1	TRBD1	TGCAGTGCTGGGCAGGGGGCTGGGGCTGTGGCTGAAGCTTTCTTT	CSAGQGAGAVAEAFF
TRBV5-6	many	TRBJ2-7	TRBD2	TGTGCCAGCAGCCTGGGGGGACTAGTCTCCTACGAGCAGTACTTC	CASSLGGLVSYEQYF
TRBV19	many	TRBJ2-7	TRBD1	TGTGCCAGTAGTGAAGACAGGGGGTCTACCTACGAGCAGTACTTC	CASSEDRGSTYEQYF
TRBV28	many	TRBJ2-7	TRBD1	TGTGCCAGCAGCACTCGACAGGGTACCGTCTCGGAGCAGTACTTC	CASSTRQGTVSEQYF
TRBV7-9	-	TRBJ1-1	-	TGTGCCAGCAGCTTACAGTTGCCTGGATGGGTAGCTTTCTTT	CASSLQLPGWVAFF
TRBV29-1	-	TRBJ1-2	-	TGCAGCGTTGGCGGCGGACCTAACTATGGCTACACCTTC	CSVGGGPNYGYTF
TRBV7-9	-	TRBJ2-7	-	TGTGCCAGCAGCTTATCGTCCGGTAGGACTCAAACCTACGAGCAGTACTTC	CASSLSSGRTQTYEQYF
TRBV15	many	TRBJ1-1	-	TGTGCCACCAGCAGAGATTACAGGGATGAAGCTTTCTTT	CATSRDYRDEAFF
TRBV7-9	once	TRBJ2-1	TRBD1	TGTGCCAGCAGCTCCCGGGACAGACCCTACAATGAGCAGTTCTTC	CASSSRDRPYNEQFF
TRBV7-9	-	TRBJ1-6	-	TGTGCCAGCAGCTTTTCCAGACTAGCGGGGGGAGAGACCCTGTACTTT	CASSFSRLAGGETLYF
TRBV19	once	TRBJ2-7	-	TGTGCCAGTAGTCAACAGGGGGGGGGGACCTACGAGCAGTACTTC	CASSQQGGGTYEQYF
TRBV5-1	many	TRBJ2-1	-	TGCGCCAGCAGCTTGGGACAGACCTACAATGAGCAGTTCTTC	CASSLGQTYNEQFF
TRBV19	many	TRBJ1-2	-	TGTGCCAGTAGTATAGTAAACCTCGGTGGAGGGAATGGCTACACCTTC	CASSIVNLGGGNGYTF
TRBV7-6	many	TRBJ2-6	TRBD1	TGTGCCAGCAGCCAAATAGACAGGGGCTCTGGGGCCAACGTCCTGACTTTC	CASSQIDRGSGANVLTF
TRBV7-9	many	TRBJ1-4	TRBD1	TGTGCCAGCCGGGGACAGTTTAATGAAAAACTGTTTTTT	CASRGQFNEKLFF
TRBV4-1	-	TRBJ1-2	TRBD1	TGCGCCAGCAGCGAAATGGTCGGGACAGAACTAAGCTATGGCTACACCTTC	CASSEMVGTELSYGYTF
TRBV29-1	-	TRBJ1-5	TRBD1	TGCAGCCAGGGACAGGGTGGCAATCAGCCCCAGCATTTT	CSQGQGGNQPQHF
TRBV6-5	many	TRBJ2-7	-	TGTGCCAGCAGTTCACCGGGGAGAGAGCAGTACTTC	CASSSPGREQYF
TRBV6-1	many	TRBJ1-1	-	TGTGCCAGCAGAGCAGGGGAAACCGAAGCTTTCTTT	CASRAGETEAFF
TRBV2	many	TRBJ2-7	-	TGTGCCAGCAAAGGATTCTCCTACGAGCAGTACTTC	CASKGFSYEQYF
TRBV7-3	many	TRBJ2-2	TRBD2	TGTGCCAGCAGCTCTGCCGGGGGGGGGAACACCGGGGAGCTGTTTTTT	CASSSAGGGNTGELFF
TRBV24-1	-	TRBJ2-3	TRBD2	TGTGCCACCAGTGATTTCACGGGGGGGCAAGATACGCAGTATTTT	CATSDFTGGQDTQYF
TRBV7-9	few	TRBJ1-2	-	TGTGCCAGCAGCTTAGGACAGACTTTGGGTGGCTACACCTTC	CASSLGQTLGGYTF
TRBV12-3/TRBV12-4	-	TRBJ1-6	-	TGTGCCAGCAGTTTTCTAGCGAGCTCCTATAATTCACCCCTCCACTTT	CASSFLASSYNSPLHF
TRBV20-1	few	TRBJ2-1	-	TGCAGTGCTCCTCCGGGACTTAAAAACAATGAGCAGTTCTTC	CSAPPGLKNNEQFF
TRBV7-9	-	TRBJ1-2	-	TGTGCCAGCAGCTTAGATACACGAAACTATGGCTACACCTTC	CASSLDTRNYGYTF
TRBV7-9	-	TRBJ1-5	-	TGTGCCAGCACCAAAAATGGAGGGGATCAGCCCCAGCATTTT	CASTKNGGDQPQHF
TRBV9	-	TRBJ2-1	TRBD2	TGTGCCAGCAGCAGCGGGGGGTTCTACAATGAGCAGTTCTTC	CASSSGGFYNEQFF
TRBV29-1	-	TRBJ2-7	-	TGCAGCGTTGAAACACGACGTTACGAGCAGTACTTC	CSVETRRYEQYF
TRBV7-2	many	TRBJ2-7	-	TGTGCCAGCAGCCCCCAGGCCCCTTTCGAGCAGTACTTC	CASSPQAPFEQYF
TRBV10-3	once	TRBJ1-2	TRBD1	TGTGCCATCAGCCGCGCCGAGGGACAGGGTTATGGCTACACCTTC	CAISRAEGQGYGYTF
TRBV6-1	-	TRBJ2-1	TRBD1	TGTGCCAGCAGCGAGGGGACAGGATCGTCCAATGAGCAGTTCTTC	CASSEGTGSSNEQFF
TRBV7-2	-	TRBJ1-6	-	TGTGCCAGCAGCTTTTCCCCATATAGCTCCTATAATTCACCCCTCCACTTT	CASSFSPYSSYNSPLHF
TRBV5-1	-	TRBJ2-3	-	TGCGCCAGCAGCGCACAGGGGGGGTTT	CASSAQGGF
TRBV5-1	many	TRBJ2-5	-	TGCGCCAGCAGTTTGGCGACAGGTCTCCAAGAGACCCAGTACTTC	CASSLATGLQETQYF
TRBV15	-	TRBJ2-7	-	TGTGCCACCAGCGGAGGGGTTAGCGGTCTTGAGCAGTACTTC	CATSGGVSGLEQYF
TRBV7-6	-	TRBJ1-1	TRBD1	TGTGCCAGCAGTCAGGGGGCATACACTGAAGCTTTCTTT	CASSQGAYTEAFF
TRBV12-3/TRBV12-4	-	TRBJ1-5	TRBD1	TGTGCCAGCAGTTGGGACAGGGGGAGGCCCCAGCATTTT	CASSWDRGRPQHF
TRBV7-9	-	TRBJ2-1	TRBD2	TGTGCCAGCAGCCCAAGGGGACTAGCGGGGGGGCGCCACAATGAGCAGTTCTTC	CASSPRGLAGGRHNEQFF
TRBV20-1	once	TRBJ1-6	-	TGCAGTGCTCAGCCCAGGGACTCCTATAATTCACCCCTCCACTTT	CSAQPRDSYNSPLHF